The clone carrying this T cell receptor beta chain was seen more than once but under ten times. Its matching antigen is unknown. At one boundary the junction diverges from the germline segment, which might be a read error. CDR3 size: 15 residues. From germline, CDR1 is SSHAT and CDR2 FNYEAQ (reference sequence). It was with unique molecular identifiers that the TCRbeta library was prepared. MiXCR was run by TCRdb on the PCR reads, yielding one entry per CDR3 protein. The sample yields fewer than 700,000 distinct CDR3 sequences, roughly 13% seen once. This sample was included in a study of T-cell reconstitution after alpha-beta-depleted transplantation in children. Study observations and caveats: Recipient T cells and thymic progenitors that survived gave rise to the high TCRbeta diversity observed at day 60 in some patients. Expanded clones from the graft, numbering several hundred, reportedly supplied alpha-beta T cells about two months after transplant. Most T-cell counts and diversity one year after the transplant came from T cells that were newly produced.

The clonotype originates from a male patient under 18 who had a stem cell transplant for acute myeloid leukemia, so the T cells may come from the graft donor. The material was PBMCs, mostly from graft donor cells, obtained 360 days after TCRalphabeta/CD19-depleted stem cell transplant. The gene calls are TRBV7-7 and TRBJ2-5; 8 bases fit TRBD1. The CDR3 coding sequence is TGTGCTAGCAGCCCCGACGGGACAGGACAAGAGACCCAGTACTTC. Translation gives CASSPDGTGQETQYF.